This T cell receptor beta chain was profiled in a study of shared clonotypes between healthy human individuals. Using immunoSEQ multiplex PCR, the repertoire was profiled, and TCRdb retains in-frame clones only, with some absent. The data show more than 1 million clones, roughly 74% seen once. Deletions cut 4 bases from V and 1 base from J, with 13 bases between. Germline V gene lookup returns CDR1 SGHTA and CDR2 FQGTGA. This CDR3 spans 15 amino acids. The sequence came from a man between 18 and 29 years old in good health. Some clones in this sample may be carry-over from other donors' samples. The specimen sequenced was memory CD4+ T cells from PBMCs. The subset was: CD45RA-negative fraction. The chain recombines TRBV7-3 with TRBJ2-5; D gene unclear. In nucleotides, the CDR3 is TGTGCCAGCAGCTCTGGCAATAGGCCCCAAGAGACCCAGTACTTC. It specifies CASSSGNRPQETQYF. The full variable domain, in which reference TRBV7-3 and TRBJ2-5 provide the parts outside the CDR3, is GAGVSQTPSNKVTEKGKYVELRCDPISGHTALYWYRQSLGQGPEFLIYFQGTGAADDSGLPNDRFFAVRPEGSVSTLKIQRTERGDSAVYLCASSSGNRPQETQYFGPGTRLLVL.